A single sample is the source of the 7 T cell receptor beta chains below, sequenced in a study of T cell responses to AZD1222 COVID-19 vaccine. Some clones are missing from TCRdb's copy, which holds only in-frame ones; the method was immunoSEQ multiplex PCR. The sample yields some 47,000 clones, 83% seen once. The starting material was peripheral blood, obtained on day 0 of AZD1222 vaccination. Every receptor here comes from an adult in good health.

The V call is TRBV28, the J call TRBJ2-3; 9 bases match TRBD2. CDR1 is MDHEN, CDR2 SYDVKM, per germline. V shed 3 bases and J 3 bases; nucleotides not matched to a gene: 13. The CDR3 length is 18 residues. The CDR3 spells CASSFPSRSAGGTDTQYF. The CDR3 region has the DNA TGTGCCAGCAGTTTCCCCTCAAGAAGCGCGGGAGGGACAGATACGCAGTATTTT.

The chain employs TRBV5-6 and TRBJ2-7, with D maybe TRBD1 (7 bases). The CDR3 loop spans 14 amino acids. The V end was cut by 1 base, the J end by 4 bases, with 12 bases between. Germline V gene lookup returns CDR1 SGHDT and CDR2 YYEEEE. This chain's CDR3 is CASSLSPGGYEQYF. CDR3 bases: TGTGCCAGCAGCTTGAGTCCAGGGGGGTACGAGCAGTACTTC.

J is TRBJ1-4 and V is TRBV5-1; a possible D gene is TRBD1 (5 bases). The CDR3 length is 13 residues. CDR1 SGHRS and CDR2 YFSETQ come from the germline V gene. V lost 4 bases, J lost 4 bases, and 8 bases lay in between. CDR3 in amino acids: CASSTGGNEKLFF. DNA of the CDR3: TGCGCCAGCAGCACAGGAGGTAATGAAAAACTGTTTTTT.

This clone has only a few counts. The gene calls are TRBV28 and TRBJ1-1; D is unresolved. The CDR3 is 11 residues long. Germline lookup yields CDR1 MDHEN and CDR2 SYDVKM. V dropped 3 bases and J dropped 4 bases, with 3 bases sitting between them. Written as DNA, the CDR3 is TGTGCCAGCAGTTTCGCCACTGAAGCTTTCTTT. Protein sequence: CASSFATEAFF.

The chain recombines TRBV7-3 with TRBJ2-1; D may be TRBD2 (5 bases). Per the germline V gene, CDR1 is SGHTA and CDR2 is FQGTGA. Trimming left V 5 bases short and J 8 bases short, with 16 bases between. The CDR3 totals 14 residues. In DNA form, the CDR3 reads TGTGCCAGCAGCGACTACGGACCAAACGATGAGCAGTTCTTC. Its protein is CASSDYGPNDEQFF.

The chain carries TRBV2 and TRBJ2-1; D is unclear. Trimming took off 4 bases at V and 7 bases at J, with 8 bases between the two ends. The CDR3 has 12 residues. CDR1 is SNHLY, CDR2 FYNNEI, per germline. This CDR3 is CASSGTVNEQFF. CDR3 coding DNA: TGTGCCAGCAGTGGGACGGTAAATGAGCAGTTCTTC.

The chain joins TRBV5-6 to TRBJ1-6; TRBD1 agrees at 7 bases. The CDR3 is 15 amino acids. Germline trimming cut 5 bases from V and 6 bases from J; bases unmatched to any gene: 8. CDR1 and CDR2 from the germline V gene are SGHDT and YYEEEE. The CDR3 DNA follows: TGTGCCAGCAGTCGGCTGGGACAGCCTAATTCACCCCTCCACTTT. It encodes CASSRLGQPNSPLHF. Full variable domain (remainder filled in from reference TRBV5-6 and TRBJ1-6): DAGVTQSPTHLIKTRGQQVTLRCSPKSGHDTVSWYQQALGQGPQFIFQYYEEEERQRGNFPDRFSGHQFPNYSSELNVNALLLGDSALYLCASSRLGQPNSPLHFGNGTRLTVT.